One and the same sample provided the 14 T cell receptor beta chains below, sequenced in a study of T cells in Graves' hyperthyroidism and ophthalmopathy. RNA transcripts gave rise to amplified TCR beta CDR3 regions. HTBI primers drove first-round RT-PCR of the TCR CDR3. TCRdb re-called the multiplex PCR reads through MiXCR, storing one row per CDR3 protein. Seen here are some 500,000 distinct CDR3 sequences, over 13% observed once, and the top ten hold about 17%. Input material: blood. These receptors originate from a woman between 18 and 30 years old with Graves' hyperthyroidism.

With regard to this clonotype: Since a much larger clone is just one base distant, this may be a read error. The V call is TRBV5-5, the J call TRBJ1-2; unclear D gene. The CDR3 contains 14 residues. The germline gives CDR1 SGHKS, CDR2 YYEKEE (reference sequence). In DNA form, the CDR3 reads TGTGCCAACAGCTTTTTAGTCACAGACTTAGGCTACACCTTC. This gives the protein CANSFLVTDLGYTF.

The genes are TRBV7-2 and TRBJ2-5; D remains ambiguous. CDR3 length: 13 residues. The V gene's germline CDR1 is SGHTA and CDR2 FQGNSA. Trimming took off 3 bases at V and 2 bases at J, with 7 bases between the two ends. CDR3 bases: TGTGCCAGCAGCTTTTTGAGGCAAGAGACCCAGTACTTC. The encoded protein is CASSFLRQETQYF.

This clonotype was seen at least ten times. The chain carries TRBV3-1 and TRBJ1-5; D gene unclear. The germline V gene has CDR1 LGHDT and CDR2 YNNKEL (reference sequence). The CDR3 extends over 16 amino acids. V lost 4 bases and J 0 bases, leaving 13 bases between the germline ends. The CDR3 region is CASSRMEGYSNQPQHF. The CDR3 bases are TGTGCCAGCAGCCGGATGGAGGGATATAGCAATCAGCCCCAGCATTTT.

The chain carries TRBV19 and TRBJ1-1; D is possibly TRBD1 (5 bases). The ends were cut back, 7 bases at V and 1 base at J, with 10 bases in the middle. The CDR3 contains 13 residues. In germline, CDR1 is LNHDA, CDR2 SQIVND (reference sequence). The CDR3: CASNRGTNTEAFF. The CDR3 region has the DNA TGTGCCAGTAATAGAGGGACGAACACTGAAGCTTTCTTT.

The sample holds many counts of this clonotype. The V gene is TRBV25-1, the J gene TRBJ2-7; TRBD2 agrees at 7 bases. CDR3 size: 15 residues. With V trimmed by 9 bases and J by 0 bases, 11 bases remained unmatched. CDR1 and CDR2 (germline): MGHDK, SYGVNS. The CDR3 bases are TGTGCCAGAAGAGTGCGGGAGCACAGCTCCTACGAGCAGTACTTC. Translated: CARRVREHSSYEQYF.

This clonotype was found many times. This chain uses TRBV25-1 with TRBJ2-7; D ambiguous. Trimming shortened V by 6 bases and J by 0 bases, and 21 bases separated the two germline ends. CDR3 length: 17 amino acids. Germline lookup yields CDR1 MGHDK and CDR2 SYGVNS. DNA for the CDR3: TGTGCCAGCAGCCTCTGGTCTCCCGTCCGCCACTCCTACGAGCAGTACTTC. Protein: CASSLWSPVRHSYEQYF.

Points on this clonotype: The junction does not match germline at one end; this may be a read error. The gene calls are TRBV11-2 and TRBJ2-7; D ambiguous. This CDR3 comprises 10 residues. CDR1 and CDR2 (germline): SGHAT, FQNNGV. CDR3: CVSSYNEQYF. The CDR3 DNA reads TGTGTCAGCAGCTATAACGAGCAGTACTTC.

The DNA of the CDR3 is TGTGCCAGCAGTTCCGGGACTAGCGGGAGGGCCCTTGAGCAGTACGTC. Residues: CASSSGTSGRALEQYV. V usage is TRBV6-1 and J usage is TRBJ2-7; TRBD2 aligns across 16 bases. The CDR3 covers 16 residues. The germline CDR1 and CDR2 sequences are MNHNS and SASEGT. V dropped 5 bases and J dropped 7; count of bases not matched to a gene: 8.

The chain is built from TRBV6-1 and TRBJ1-6; TRBD1 might be the D (5 bases). Trimming took 3 bases from V and 2 from J, leaving 8 bases between them. This CDR3 spans 15 amino acids. Per the germline V gene, CDR1 is MNHNS and CDR2 is SASEGT. The CDR3: CASSDRDPYNSPLHF. In nucleotides, the CDR3 is TGTGCCAGCAGTGATCGGGACCCCTATAATTCACCCCTCCACTTT.

This clonotype was counted ten times or more. This rearrangement joins TRBV2 to TRBJ2-7; 8 bases are a match to TRBD1. This CDR3 has 14 amino acids. The germline V gene encodes CDR1 SNHLY and CDR2 FYNNEI. Losses at the gene ends were 7 bases for V and 2 bases for J; bases not matched to a gene: 7. The CDR3 coding sequence is TGTGCCAGCAATCGACAGGGGCCCCCCTACGAGCAGTACTTC. It is translated as CASNRQGPPYEQYF.

A note on this clonotype: At one of its ends the junction is not consistent with the germline gene, which may arise from a read error. This sequence joins TRBV19 and TRBJ2-1; D remains ambiguous. The CDR3 runs 11 residues. CDR1 LNHDA and CDR2 SQIVND come from the germline V gene (reference sequence). Here the CDR3 reads CAGSLYNEQFF. In nucleotides, the CDR3 is TGTGCCGGTAGCCTATACAATGAGCAGTTCTTC.

In its sample, this clonotype was seen many times. The chain couples TRBV7-9 to TRBJ1-5; a possible D gene is TRBD1 (6 bases). V was shortened by 5 bases and J by 1 base, with 15 bases between the two germline ends. The germline CDR1 and CDR2 sequences are SEHNR and FQNEAQ (reference sequence). The CDR3 extends over 16 amino acids. CDR3 bases: TGTGCCAGCAGCCCTAGGACAGCGGAAAGCAATCAGCCCCAGCATTTT. Translated, it gives CASSPRTAESNQPQHF.

This clonotype was seen only a few times. CDR3 region: CASNVGTATEAFF. The CDR3 DNA sequence: TGTGCCAGTAACGTCGGGACAGCAACTGAAGCTTTCTTT. The genes are TRBV19 and TRBJ1-1; TRBD1 matches 7 bases. From germline, CDR1 is LNHDA and CDR2 SQIVND (reference sequence). CDR3 size: 13 residues. Trimming removed 7 bases from V and 5 bases from J; junction bases left unmatched: 7.

This clonotype appeared a few times. The gene calls are TRBV9 and TRBJ1-5; D remains ambiguous. Germline assignment: CDR1 SGDLS and CDR2 YYNGEE. Deletions cut 0 bases from V and 10 bases from J, with 14 bases between. The CDR3 extends over 14 amino acids. This CDR3 reads CASSVAGGHGPQHF. The DNA for the CDR3 is TGTGCCAGCAGCGTAGCGGGAGGTCACGGACCCCAGCATTTT.